Listed here are 5 T cell receptor beta chains from one sample, sequenced in a study of T cells after yellow fever vaccination. TCRdb re-derived calls from the 5' RACE reads in MiXCR, one entry per CDR3 protein. The data contain tens of thousands of distinct CDR3 sequences, over 7.5% of them singletons. Sequenced here: CD8+ T cells sorted from PBMCs, sampled on the day of the yellow fever booster vaccination. All receptors come from a man under 40 who received the YFV17D yellow fever vaccine.

This chain links TRBV20-1 with TRBJ2-2; tentatively, D is TRBD1 (6 bases). Germline CDR1 is DFQATT and CDR2 is SNEGSKA (reference sequence). CDR3 length equals 13 residues. V lost 4 bases, J lost 7 bases, and 13 bases lay in between. The CDR3 region has the DNA TGCAGTGCTACCCCCACAGGGAGCGGGGAGCTGTTTTTT. Protein sequence: CSATPTGSGELFF.

This clonotype was detected many times. The J gene is TRBJ2-3, the V gene TRBV7-2, with D uncertain. This CDR3 region has 12 residues. CDR1 and CDR2 from the germline V gene are SGHTA and FQGNSA. Trimming took off 4 bases at V and 2 bases at J, with 4 bases between the two ends. Written as DNA, the CDR3 is TGTGCCAGCAGCTACCTCACAGATACGCAGTATTTT. Translating gives CASSYLTDTQYF.

This chain joins TRBV7-9 and TRBJ2-7; unclear D gene. With 4 bases removed from V and 4 bases from J, the gap between germline ends came to 20 bases. In germline, CDR1 is SEHNR, CDR2 FQNEAQ (reference sequence). This CDR3 has 16 residues. CDR3 DNA sequence: TGTGCCAGCAGCTCCCCTGTAGGTTCACTTCAATACGAGCAGTACTTC. As protein: CASSSPVGSLQYEQYF.

The V call is TRBV28, the J call TRBJ2-7; D call uncertain. The CDR3 spans 12 residues. Looked up from germline, CDR1 is MDHEN and CDR2 is SYDVKM. V lost 7 bases, J lost 0 bases, and 7 bases lay in between. CDR3 sequence: CASNGISYEQYF. The CDR3 DNA sequence: TGTGCCAGCAACGGAATCTCCTACGAGCAGTACTTC.

V usage is TRBV18 and J usage is TRBJ2-7; 9 nucleotides match TRBD1. The CDR3 has 15 amino acids. Per the germline V gene, CDR1 is KGHSH and CDR2 is LQKENI. After removal of 2 bases from V and 0 bases from J, the junction contained 2 bases not matched to a gene. The CDR3 DNA reads as TGTGCCAGCTCACCAGAGACAGGGGGCTCCTACGAGCAGTACTTC. The encoded protein is CASSPETGGSYEQYF. Based on the CDR3 plus reference TRBV18 and TRBJ2-7, the full variable domain is NAGVMQNPRHLVRRRGQEARLRCSPMKGHSHVYWYRQLPEEGLKFMVYLQKENIIDESGMPKERFSAEFPKEGPSILRIQQVVRGDSAAYFCASSPETGGSYEQYFGPGTRLTVT.